This T cell receptor (beta chain) was observed in a study of T-cell reconstitution after alpha-beta-depleted transplantation in children. Overall study results and limits: Once a year had passed after transplant, T-cell counts and diversity came mostly from newly produced T cells. Reports say that about two months after transplant, the alpha-beta T cells came out of several hundred graft clones that had expanded.

Library preparation (for TCRbeta) was performed with unique molecular identifiers. TCRdb recomputed calls from the PCR reads with MiXCR, one row per CDR3 protein. This sample has about 300,000 distinct CDR3 sequences, with just over 7.5% found just once. V lost 4 bases and J lost 8, with 12 bases in between. CDR3 size: 12 residues. Germline values: CDR1 GTSNPN, CDR2 SVGIG (reference sequence). This clonotype was counted ten times or more. Its matching antigen is unknown. The clonotype comes from a female patient aged 2 to 10 who had a stem cell transplant for Fanconi anemia, so the T cells may come from the graft donor. The specimen was peripheral blood, collected 360 days after TCRalphabeta/CD19-depleted stem cell transplant. The V call is TRBV30, the J call TRBJ2-1; weak D call: TRBD1 (5 bases). The CDR3, as DNA: TGTGCCTGGACCCCGGACACTGATGAGCAGTTCTTC. Amino acid sequence: CAWTPDTDEQFF.